A selection of T cell receptor beta chains follows, all from one sample in a study of blood T cell repertoires in COVID-19. Profiled with immunoSEQ multiplex PCR; TCRdb holds only in-frame clones, not every one. The sample shows fewer than 250,000 clones, about 85% of them seen only once. The sequenced sample consisted of peripheral blood. The receptors stem from a man in his fifties or sixties with COVID-19, enrolled during active disease. CDR3s include the opening cysteine and the closing phenylalanine or tryptophan. D genes are given only for firm matches. Clone size is stated in some rows and not others, as once, few, many or a class when expanded.

clone size	V gene	J gene	D gene	CDR3 protein	CDR3 DNA
.	TRBV19	TRBJ1-1	.	CASSPSWNTEAFF	TGTGCCAGTAGTCCCTCGTGGAACACTGAAGCTTTCTTT
few	TRBV28	TRBJ1-6	.	CASSLGGSSYNSPLHF	TGTGCCAGCAGTCTCGGGGGAAGCTCCTATAATTCACCCCTCCACTTT
.	TRBV4-1	TRBJ2-2	TRBD1	CASSQSGTGATGELFF	TGCGCCAGCAGCCAATCCGGGACAGGGGCTACCGGGGAGCTGTTTTTT
.	TRBV5-1	TRBJ1-2	.	CASAFGGGGYTF	TGCGCCAGCGCCTTTGGAGGCGGCGGCTACACCTTC
.	TRBV9	TRBJ2-7	TRBD1	CASSVEDRSHEQYF	TGTGCCAGCAGCGTAGAGGACAGGTCCCACGAGCAGTACTTC
.	TRBV25-1	TRBJ2-5	TRBD1	CASSDHGTGQETQYF	TGTGCCAGCAGTGACCATGGGACAGGACAAGAGACCCAGTACTTC
.	TRBV29-1	TRBJ1-2	TRBD1	CSVGGTGAGYGYTF	TGCAGCGTTGGAGGGACAGGGGCTGGCTATGGCTACACCTTC
.	TRBV5-4	TRBJ2-3	TRBD2	CASSLGVSGGSTDTQYF	TGTGCCAGCAGCTTGGGAGTTAGCGGGGGTAGCACAGATACGCAGTATTTT
.	TRBV19	TRBJ1-5	TRBD1	CASSPTGGANQPQHF	TGTGCCAGTAGTCCCACAGGGGGCGCCAATCAGCCCCAGCATTTT
.	TRBV19	TRBJ2-1	.	CATTGTADLNEQFF	TGTGCCACCACCGGGACTGCAGATCTCAATGAGCAGTTCTTC
.	TRBV2	TRBJ1-6	TRBD1	CASRNTQGASSPLHF	TGTGCCAGCAGGAATACCCAGGGGGCGAGTTCACCCCTCCACTTT
.	TRBV18	TRBJ1-5	.	CASSPGARQPQHF	TGTGCCAGCTCACCAGGGGCTAGACAGCCCCAGCATTTT
.	TRBV4-1	TRBJ2-1	TRBD1	CASSQGGGAYNEQFF	TGCGCCAGCAGCCAAGGAGGGGGCGCCTACAATGAGCAGTTCTTC
.	TRBV27	TRBJ2-1	TRBD2	CASSFSRLAGGTYNEQFF	TGTGCCAGCAGTTTCTCCCGACTAGCGGGAGGGACCTACAATGAGCAGTTCTTC
.	TRBV3-1/TRBV3-2	TRBJ2-1	TRBD2	CASSHYRGTSAHEQFF	TGTGCCAGCAGCCATTATCGAGGGACTAGCGCTCATGAGCAGTTCTTC
.	TRBV19	TRBJ1-1	TRBD1	CASTRQGARVTEAFF	TGTGCCAGTACCCGACAGGGGGCGAGGGTCACTGAAGCTTTCTTT
.	TRBV27	TRBJ2-5	.	CASSSPGVTETQYF	TGTGCCAGCAGTTCCCCAGGGGTAACAGAGACCCAGTACTTC
few	TRBV6-2/TRBV6-3	TRBJ1-5	.	CASSYSGGSQPQHF	TGTGCCAGCAGTTACTCCGGGGGTAGTCAGCCCCAGCATTTT
.	TRBV28	TRBJ2-3	TRBD2	CASSLAGGYTDTQYF	TGTGCCAGCAGTTTAGCGGGAGGGTACACAGATACGCAGTATTTT
.	TRBV3-1/TRBV3-2	TRBJ1-4	TRBD1	CASSSGQTDAEKLFF	TGTGCCAGCAGCTCGGGACAGACCGATGCTGAAAAACTGTTTTTT
.	TRBV5-4	TRBJ2-2	TRBD2	CASRHGTSGDTGELFF	TGTGCCAGCAGACACGGGACTAGCGGTGACACCGGGGAGCTGTTTTTT
.	TRBV10-3	TRBJ1-2	.	CAISESTQQSGYTF	TGTGCCATCAGTGAGTCGACTCAACAATCGGGCTACACCTTC
.	TRBV11-2	TRBJ2-3	TRBD1	CASSSRGTGIFGDTQYF	TGTGCCAGCAGCTCCCGTGGGACAGGAATCTTTGGGGATACGCAGTATTTT
.	TRBV20-1	TRBJ1-2	.	CSATSYGYTF	TGCAGTGCTACCAGTTATGGCTACACCTTC
.	TRBV3-1/TRBV3-2	TRBJ2-1	TRBD1	CASSLQTGGFNEQFF	TGTGCCAGCAGCCTGCAGACAGGGGGGTTCAATGAGCAGTTCTTC
.	TRBV28	TRBJ2-7	TRBD1	CASSLQTGGSEQYF	TGTGCCAGCAGTTTACAGACAGGGGGCAGCGAGCAGTACTTC
.	TRBV7-3	TRBJ1-1	TRBD1	CASSQQGANTEAFF	TGTGCCAGCAGCCAACAGGGGGCGAACACTGAAGCTTTCTTT
few	TRBV6-5	TRBJ1-6	.	CASKAVAYSPLHF	TGTGCCAGTAAAGCCGTTGCCTATTCACCCCTCCACTTT
.	TRBV19	TRBJ1-1	TRBD1	CASSIRTGSNTEAFF	TGTGCCAGTAGTATCCGGACAGGGTCAAACACTGAAGCTTTCTTT
.	TRBV2	TRBJ1-2	.	CASSKQGNYGYTF	TGTGCCAGCAGTAAACAGGGCAACTATGGCTACACCTTC
.	TRBV6-5	TRBJ2-6	TRBD1	CASRGGAGANVLTF	TGTGCCAGCCGAGGGGGCGCCGGGGCCAACGTCCTGACTTTC